The 29 T cell receptor beta chains below come from one sample, sequenced in a study of OX40 agonist ivuxolimab in advanced cancers. Measured with immunoSEQ multiplex PCR; TCRdb has only the in-frame clones, and not every one. The sample holds 50,000 to 65,000 clones, 81% seen once. The specimen was CD4+ or CD8+ T cells sorted from blood, collected in a trial of the OX40 agonist ivuxolimab. The origin of the receptors is an adult with an advanced solid tumor such as melanoma, head and neck, liver or kidney cancer.

The chain links TRBV7-2 to TRBJ1-1, with 9 bases aligning to TRBD1. The V gene end was trimmed by 5 bases and the J gene end by 6 bases; junction bases not matched to a gene: 7. From germline, CDR1 is SGHTA and CDR2 FQGNSA. The length of the CDR3 is 14 residues. As DNA, the CDR3 is TGTGCCAGCAGCCCGACAGGGGGAGTCCCTGAAGCTTTCTTT. Its translation is CASSPTGGVPEAFF. The variable domain in full, completed from reference TRBV7-2 and TRBJ1-1, reads GAGVSQSPSNKVTEKGKDVELRCDPISGHTALYWYRQSLGQGLEFLIYFQGNSAPDKSGLPSDRFSAERTGGSVSTLTIQRTQQEDSAVYLCASSPTGGVPEAFFGQGTRLTVV.

The chain has TRBV5-1 and TRBJ2-1; no clear D gene. Trimming removed 2 bases from V and 4 bases from J, with 4 bases in between. The CDR3 is 12 amino acids. CDR1 SGHRS and CDR2 YFSETQ come from the germline V gene. CDR3 sequence (DNA): TGCGCCAGCAGCTTTGGGTACAATGAGCAGTTCTTC. This translates into CASSFGYNEQFF.

As DNA, the CDR3 is TGTGCCAGCAGCCCGGCCGGGATTGGCTACACCTTC. Its translation is CASSPAGIGYTF. The chain recombines TRBV7-7 with TRBJ1-2; no firm D call. The germline V gene has CDR1 SSHAT and CDR2 FNYEAQ (reference sequence). The CDR3 length is 12 residues. Trimming shortened V by 5 bases and J by 7 bases, and 11 bases separated the two germline ends.

The chain has TRBV5-6 and TRBJ2-5, with 7 bases aligning to TRBD1. V lost 4 bases to trimming and J lost 9 bases; unmatched junction nucleotides: 9. The CDR3 is 13 residues long. The germline gives CDR1 SGHDT, CDR2 YYEEEE. This CDR3 is CASSVQQGKAQYF. CDR3 bases: TGTGCCAGCAGCGTCCAACAGGGGAAGGCCCAGTACTTC.

The V call is TRBV30, the J call TRBJ1-5; D is ambiguous. CDR3 length equals 13 residues. V lost 3 bases and J lost 4, with 10 bases in between. Germline CDR1 and CDR2: GTSNPN and SVGIG (reference sequence). The CDR3 reads CAWSDGGNQPQHF. In DNA, the CDR3 is TGTGCCTGGAGCGACGGAGGAAATCAGCCCCAGCATTTT.

The chain couples TRBV6-6 to TRBJ1-4, with D possibly TRBD1 on 5 matching bases. CDR3 length equals 14 residues. V lost 2 bases, J lost 6 bases, and 10 bases lay in between. The germline CDR1 and CDR2 sequences are MNHNY and SVGAGI (reference sequence). The CDR3 coding sequence is TGTGCCAGCAGTTACCGGGGGACGGATGAAAAACTGTTTTTT. Protein sequence: CASSYRGTDEKLFF.

The chain has TRBV19 and TRBJ2-1; no clear D gene. Germline CDR1 is LNHDA and CDR2 is SQIVND (reference sequence). The CDR3 is made up of 12 amino acids. With 8 bases removed from V and 9 bases from J, the gap between germline ends came to 14 bases. CDR3 nucleotides: TGTGCCAGTCACGAACCCATGGGTGAGCAGTTCTTC. It specifies CASHEPMGEQFF.

The gene calls are TRBV5-1 and TRBJ1-5, with D unresolved. V was trimmed by 2 bases and J by 1 base, leaving 10 bases between them. The germline V gene encodes CDR1 SGHRS and CDR2 YFSETQ. This CDR3 has 15 residues. The CDR3: CASSFDGESNQPQHF. The CDR3 region has the DNA TGCGCCAGCAGCTTTGACGGGGAGAGCAATCAGCCCCAGCATTTT.

The chain uses TRBV5-4 and TRBJ2-5, with TRBD2 matching 15 bases. The CDR3 runs 16 residues. The germline CDR1 and CDR2 sequences are SGHNT and YYREEE (reference sequence). Unmatched junction bases numbered 6, after V lost 4 bases and J lost 5 bases. CDR3 residues: CASSPGLAGGGETQYF. The CDR3 nucleotides are TGTGCCAGCAGCCCAGGACTAGCGGGGGGGGGCGAGACCCAGTACTTC.

This clone was detected only once. V and J are TRBV6-1 and TRBJ2-3, with 12 bases that match TRBD1. V lost 4 bases, J lost 3 bases, and 8 bases stayed unmatched. The CDR3 spans 17 residues. Germline CDR1 is MNHNS and CDR2 is SASEGT. DNA for the CDR3: TGTGCCAGCAGTGGATCCGGGACAGGGGGCGCGACAGATACGCAGTATTTT. As protein: CASSGSGTGGATDTQYF.

This sequence joins TRBV5-1 and TRBJ2-1; TRBD2 aligns across 13 bases. CDR1 and CDR2 (germline): SGHRS, YFSETQ. The CDR3 spans 15 residues. Trimming at V came to 4 bases and at J to 8 bases, leaving 6 bases not matched to a gene. In nucleotides, the CDR3 is TGCGCCAGCAGCACCCGGACTAGCGGGGGAGATGAGCAGTTCTTC. This codes for CASSTRTSGGDEQFF.

The CDR3 DNA reads TGTGCCAGCTCCCAATCCCCGGGGGCTACCTACGAGCAGTACTTC. Translated: CASSQSPGATYEQYF. The chain carries TRBV5-5 and TRBJ2-7; either TRBD1 or TRBD2 may fit D (6 bases each). The CDR3 consists of 15 residues. The germline V gene encodes CDR1 SGHKS and CDR2 YYEKEE (reference sequence). Trimming pared 7 bases from V and 2 bases from J, leaving 19 bases between.

The rearrangement links TRBV10-3 to TRBJ2-5; 8 positions agree with TRBD2. The CDR3 runs 14 residues. J lost 5 bases, V lost 6 bases, and 8 bases had no gene match. Germline V gene sequence: CDR1 ENHRY, CDR2 SYGVKD. The CDR3 DNA is TGTGCCATCAGCCGGGATAGCGGGGTTGAGACCCAGTACTTC. This codes for CAISRDSGVETQYF.

V is TRBV27 and J is TRBJ1-6; 8 positions agree with TRBD1. J lost 9 bases, V lost 5 bases, and 6 bases had no gene match. Germline CDR1 and CDR2: MNHEY and SMNVEV (reference sequence). The CDR3 is made up of 14 amino acids. CDR3 protein: CASSIQGDGSPLHF. The CDR3 nucleotides read TGTGCCAGCAGTATACAGGGGGATGGTTCACCCCTCCACTTT.

The rearrangement joins TRBV5-1 to TRBJ2-7, with D tentatively TRBD2 (5 bases). This CDR3 spans 15 amino acids. Between the trimmed V and J ends, which lost 0 bases and 1 base, there was a span of 11 bases. Per germline, CDR1 SGHRS and CDR2 YFSETQ. CDR3 in amino acids: CASSLERATSYEQYF. The CDR3 coding sequence is TGCGCCAGCAGCTTGGAGAGGGCAACTTCCTACGAGCAGTACTTC.

The chain links TRBV27 to TRBJ2-5; a possible D gene is TRBD1 (6 bases). Germline V gives CDR1 MNHEY, CDR2 SMNVEV (reference sequence). This CDR3 contains 15 residues. The germline V and J ends were trimmed by 3 bases and 5 bases, with 16 bases remaining between them. The CDR3 DNA is TGTGCCAGCAGTTTTCTACAGGGCGAGTGGGAGACCCAGTACTTC. Protein product: CASSFLQGEWETQYF.

This clone was counted a single time. The genes are TRBV5-6 and TRBJ1-1; no clear D gene. V lost 0 bases, J lost 2 bases, and 14 bases lay in between. Germline V gene sequence: CDR1 SGHDT, CDR2 YYEEEE. The CDR3 length is 16 residues. CDR3 coding DNA: TGTGCCAGCAGCTTGGTGGATTTGTTGGTTAACACTGAAGCTTTCTTT. It translates to CASSLVDLLVNTEAFF.

This sequence joins TRBV6-1 and TRBJ2-3; perhaps TRBD1 as D (6 bases). This CDR3 spans 12 amino acids. The V and J ends lost 8 bases and 3 bases respectively, with 9 bases between them. CDR1 and CDR2 (germline): MNHNS, SASEGT. DNA of the CDR3: TGTGCCAGCGAAGGACAGACAGATACGCAGTATTTT. It encodes CASEGQTDTQYF.

The rearrangement joins TRBV2 to TRBJ2-7; no clear D. Trimming removed 6 bases at V and 4 bases at J, with 16 bases between. There are 14 residues in the CDR3. Germline assignment: CDR1 SNHLY and CDR2 FYNNEI. The CDR3 sequence: CASSVTVGLYEQYF. The CDR3 DNA reads as TGTGCCAGCAGCGTTACCGTCGGGCTATACGAGCAGTACTTC. Complete variable domain (other parts from reference TRBV2 and TRBJ2-7): EPEVTQTPSHQVTQMGQEVILRCVPISNHLYFYWYRQILGQKVEFLVSFYNNEISEKSEIFDDQFSVERPDGSNFTLKIRSTKLEDSAMYFCASSVTVGLYEQYFGPGTRLTVT.

This clone turned up a few times. This sequence joins TRBV7-9 and TRBJ1-5, with D tentatively TRBD1 (6 bases). CDR3 length equals 13 residues. V lost 1 base, J lost 9 bases, and 10 bases lay in between. The germline V gene has CDR1 SEHNR and CDR2 FQNEAQ (reference sequence). The CDR3 protein is CASSLGGGWPQHF. The CDR3, as DNA: TGTGCCAGCAGCTTAGGAGGGGGATGGCCCCAGCATTTT.

This chain joins TRBV5-1 and TRBJ1-5; TRBD1 matches 9 bases. Germline CDR1 reads SGHRS; CDR2 reads YFSETQ. CDR3 size: 17 residues. V lost 4 bases and J lost 6; bases outside the gene matches: 14. The CDR3 here is CASSPGQGEGDGQPQHF. As DNA, the CDR3 is TGCGCCAGCAGCCCGGGACAGGGAGAAGGTGACGGTCAGCCCCAGCATTTT.

The chain carries TRBV5-5 and TRBJ1-5; the D is unclear. V was trimmed by 3 bases and J by 2 bases, leaving 9 bases between them. The CDR3 extends over 14 amino acids. Germline CDR1 is SGHKS and CDR2 is YYEKEE (reference sequence). CDR3 in amino acids: CASSSLSGNQPQHF. The CDR3 DNA reads TGTGCCAGCAGCTCCCTATCTGGCAATCAGCCCCAGCATTTT.

The chain is built from TRBV7-9 and TRBJ2-3; 8 bases match TRBD2. J lost 2 bases, V lost 4 bases, and 8 bases had no gene match. The CDR3 runs 16 residues. Germline V CDR1 and CDR2: SEHNR, FQNEAQ (reference sequence). The CDR3 coding sequence is TGTGCCAGCAGCTACCCGGGAGGGAGGGTCACAGATACGCAGTATTTT. Amino acid sequence: CASSYPGGRVTDTQYF.

The J gene is TRBJ2-3, the V gene TRBV6-1; no clear D gene. Germline V gives CDR1 MNHNS, CDR2 SASEGT. This CDR3 is 15 amino acids long. Between the trimmed V and J ends, which lost 4 bases and 0 bases, there was a span of 11 bases. Written as DNA, the CDR3 is TGTGCCAGCAGTGTTCCAGCGTCCAGCACAGATACGCAGTATTTT. Translation: CASSVPASSTDTQYF.

This clone was counted a single time. The V call is TRBV13, the J call TRBJ2-1, with 9 bases aligning to TRBD2. Trimming cost V 4 bases and J 4 bases; bases outside gene matches: 5. CDR1 and CDR2 from the germline V gene are PRHDT and FYEKMQ (reference sequence). The CDR3 has 15 amino acids. In DNA form, the CDR3 reads TGTGCCAGCAGCTCCGCGGGGGGGCCGTACAATGAGCAGTTCTTC. Encoded protein: CASSSAGGPYNEQFF.

The genes are TRBV7-7 and TRBJ2-5, with D possibly being TRBD1 or TRBD2 (5 bases each). This CDR3 spans 14 amino acids. The V end was cut by 3 bases, the J end by 1 base, with 9 bases between. CDR1 is SSHAT, CDR2 FNYEAQ, per germline (reference sequence). The CDR3 protein is CASSFGGAQETQYF. The CDR3 region has the DNA TGTGCCAGCAGCTTTGGGGGTGCCCAAGAGACCCAGTACTTC.

This chain uses TRBV2 with TRBJ2-3, with D perhaps assigned TRBD1 or TRBD2 (5 bases each). V lost 6 bases and J 3 bases, leaving 10 bases between the germline ends. Germline CDR1 is SNHLY and CDR2 is FYNNEI. The CDR3 contains 13 residues. CDR3 amino acids: CASSPGRTDTQYF. For the CDR3, the DNA is TGTGCCAGCAGCCCAGGGAGAACAGATACGCAGTATTTT.

The table lists this clone with a few counts. The CDR3 DNA reads as TGTGCCAGCAGTGGGGACAGGGTTTATGGCTACACCTTC. Amino acids: CASSGDRVYGYTF. The chain uses TRBV6-1 and TRBJ1-2, with TRBD1 matching 9 bases. The junction had 2 bases not matched to a gene; V was cut back by 4 bases and J by 5 bases. The germline CDR1 and CDR2 sequences are MNHNS and SASEGT. The CDR3 has 13 residues.

The chain employs TRBV7-2 and TRBJ2-7; 7 nucleotides match TRBD2. This CDR3 spans 16 amino acids. Germline V gene data show CDR1 as SGHTA and CDR2 as FQGNSA. After removal of 1 base from V and 5 bases from J, the junction contained 11 bases not matched to a gene. CDR3 loop: CASSLGVGGTEDEQYF. CDR3 DNA: TGTGCCAGCAGCTTAGGTGTGGGGGGGACTGAGGACGAGCAGTACTTC.